This is a list of T cell receptor beta chains from one sample in a study of T cells expressing NK-cell markers. TCRdb reprocessed the 5' RACE reads and reports one entry per CDR3 protein, with no DNA. Recorded for this sample: under 600,000 distinct CDR3 sequences. Sequenced: blood T cells: a sorted CD56 or NKG2C T cell subset, CD4+ or CD8+ T cells, or bulk PBMC T cells (not recorded which). These receptors were collected from a woman between 50 and 59 years old in good health. CDR3s include the opening cysteine and the closing phenylalanine or tryptophan. Fields, in order: J gene, V gene, CDR3 protein.

TRBJ2-7,TRBV11-2,CASSQTVIEQYF
TRBJ1-2,TRBV6-5,CASSYDTYYGYTF
TRBJ1-2,TRBV4-2,CASSPPTGGEIGYTF
TRBJ2-4,TRBV20-1,CSARDPRGAVLNIQYF
TRBJ2-3,TRBV12-3/TRBV12-4,CASSPSGRAVDTQYF
TRBJ2-1,TRBV6-5,CASTTYGATRAGWGEQFF
TRBJ1-5,TRBV20-1,CSASVISAGNQPQHF
TRBJ2-3,TRBV2,CASRTYAGGSDTQYF
TRBJ2-5,TRBV3-1,CASSQDGGRATGGETQYF
TRBJ2-7,TRBV4-1,CASSQEYRSGISYEQYF